Described below is a single T cell receptor (beta chain) sequence and its context. This record comes from a study of blood T cell repertoires in COVID-19. There are 14 residues in the CDR3. From germline, CDR1 is SGHRS and CDR2 YFSETQ. After removal of 4 bases from V and 3 bases from J, the junction contained 6 bases not matched to a gene. Clones were sequenced by immunoSEQ multiplex PCR, and TCRdb holds only the in-frame ones, with some missing. The sample includes some 110,000 clones, just under 85% of them seen just once. Sequenced input: peripheral blood. This rearrangement joins TRBV5-1 to TRBJ1-2, with 7 bases lining up with TRBD1. The clonotype originates from an elderly woman with active or convalescent COVID-19. In DNA, the CDR3 is TGCGCCAGCAGCACCAGTGGACAGGACTATGGCTACACCTTC. Protein sequence: CASSTSGQDYGYTF.